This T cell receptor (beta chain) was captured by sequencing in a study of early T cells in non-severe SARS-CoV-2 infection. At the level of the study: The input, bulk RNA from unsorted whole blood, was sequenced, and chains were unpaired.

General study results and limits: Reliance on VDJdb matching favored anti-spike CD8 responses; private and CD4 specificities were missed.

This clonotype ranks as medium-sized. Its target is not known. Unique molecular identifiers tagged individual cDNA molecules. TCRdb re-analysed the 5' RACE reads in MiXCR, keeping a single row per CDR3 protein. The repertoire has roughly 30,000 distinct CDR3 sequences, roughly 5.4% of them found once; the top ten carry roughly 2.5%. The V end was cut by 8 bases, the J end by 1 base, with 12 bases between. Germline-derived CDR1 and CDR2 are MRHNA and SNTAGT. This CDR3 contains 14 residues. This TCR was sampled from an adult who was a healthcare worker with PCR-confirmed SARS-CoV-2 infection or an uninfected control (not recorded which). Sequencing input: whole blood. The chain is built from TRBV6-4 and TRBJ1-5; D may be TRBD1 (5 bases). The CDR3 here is CASLGRVSNQPQHF. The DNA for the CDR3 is TGTGCCAGCTTGGGCAGGGTAAGCAATCAGCCCCAGCATTTT.